The entry below describes one TCR beta chain. Its target is unknown. MiXCR, applied by TCRdb to the reads, yields one record per CDR3 protein. The sample has hundreds of thousands of distinct CDR3 sequences, around 9.6% seen once. These data are taken from a study of T cell repertoires in cytomegalovirus infection. The overall study: Public TCR beta signature analysis indicated the presence of both CMV infection and matching HLA type.

The study, taken as a whole, reports: HLA-C-restricted TCR beta clonotypes specific for CMV led the ex vivo response. Frequencies of public TCR beta families were cumulated, and this identified carriers of CMV plus the relevant HLA.

The origin of this receptor is a human donor in good health (CMV status not recorded). Some clones in this sample may be carry-over from other donors' samples. Material for sequencing was PBMCs.

The CDR3 reads CASSHIPGPQTGNTEAFF. The CDR3 region has the DNA TGTGCCAGCAGTCACATTCCCGGGCCACAAACGGGGAACACTGAAGCTTTCTTT. The chain couples TRBV6-6 to TRBJ1-1; D is uncertain. The CDR3 loop spans 18 amino acids. CDR1 is MNHNY and CDR2 is SVGAGI in the germline V gene (reference sequence). The V gene lost 5 bases and the J gene lost 1 base, with 23 bases spanning the gap.